This TCR beta chain stems from a study of blood T cell repertoires in COVID-19 (dated by TCRdb to 2018 to 2020). As for the study more broadly: Collaborator samples came from the United States, Italy and Spain and covered acute and convalescent phases of COVID-19. The material from the prospective study consisted of cDNA or gDNA derived from T cells, B-cell-depleted T cells, or PBMCs. The dataset comprised deeply sampled blood TCRbeta repertoires from subjects exposed to, actively infected with, or recovered from COVID-19. The repertoires were released in a freely available public database intended as a resource for research on the immune response to SARS-CoV-2. Samples came from the ongoing ImmuneRACE study (first 160 participants) plus 1,254 subjects from 6 global collaborators. Nearly every sample came with metadata listing a de-identified subject ID, COVID-19 status, age in years and sex. Where available, HLA class I and class II types were taken from metadata supplied by the sample provider and were not determined by assay-based typing.

With regard to this clone: This receptor's antigen is unknown. Base qualities were left out, and no much larger clone turns up one base away.

At one collaborating source in Seattle, patients were enrolled during active infection and were followed longitudinally through the course of disease. Collaborating institutions collected whole blood in K2EDTA tubes following their own protocols. For TCRbeta analysis, collaborators shipped samples in one of three forms: frozen whole blood, isolated PBMCs, or DNA extracted from either of those sample types. TCRbeta CDR3 regions were amplified from genomic DNA by means of the immunoSEQ Assay, a bias-controlled multiplex PCR. The original methods were these. The number of nucleated cells in each sample was estimated by amplification of reference gene primers within the assay. Sequence reads were collapsed and filtered to measure the absolute abundance of every unique TCRbeta CDR3 rearrangement. For each sample, productive Simpson clonality was calculated as the square root of Simpson's diversity index over productive rearrangements. TCRdb mirrors the immuneACCESS table, restricted to in-frame sequences. Some clones are absent from its copies; in checked studies, under half trace to an unresolved V gene, and the reason for the others is unknown. Clone size and the V and J calls come from that table; the DNA yielded D and trimming. Recorded for this sample are about 12,000 clones; over 60% of them occurred a single time. The top ten constitute roughly 9.1% of the sample.

Paper-wide results and their limitations: The quantity of clinical and demographic metadata differed by source and by participant and was supplied without curation.

V trim: 7 bases; J trim: 4 bases; unmatched bases: 13. From cysteine to phenylalanine, the CDR3 is 15 amino acids long. Just the 45-base CDR3 DNA is kept, in frame starting at base 1. This clonotype originated in a man between 60 and 75 years old with COVID-19, enrolled during active disease. Input material: peripheral blood. The chain uses TRBV23-1 and TRBJ2-7; 7 middle bases align to TRBD1. TRBV23-1 is filed as an ORF, its function uncertain. CDR3 protein: CASKLQGPRGYEQYF. The DNA sequence is TGCGCCAGCAAGTTACAGGGGCCGAGGGGGTACGAGCAGTACTTC.